One sample yielded the 24 T cell receptor beta chains listed below, sequenced in a study of tumor-infiltrating lymphocytes in glioblastoma multiforme. Multiple V-beta primers and a C-beta primer amplified TCRB from RNA. TCRdb passed the multiplex PCR reads through MiXCR, listing each CDR3 protein once. The sample records around 30,000 distinct CDR3 sequences, 60% to 75% being singletons. The sequencing sample was made of brain tumor tissue. All receptors come from a male donor with glioblastoma.

This chain joins TRBV6-1 and TRBJ2-3, with 10 bases lining up with TRBD2. V was pared by 0 bases and J by 3 bases, with 6 bases of the junction left unmatched. Germline V gene lookup returns CDR1 MNHNS and CDR2 SASEGT. The CDR3 sequence is 17 residues long. The CDR3 protein is CASSEAPRLAGTDTQYF. The DNA of the CDR3 is TGTGCCAGCAGTGAAGCACCTAGACTAGCGGGTACAGATACGCAGTATTTT.

As to this clonotype: One end of the junction is discordant with germline, which a read error may explain. The chain has TRBV6-5 and TRBJ1-2; no clear D gene. Looked up from germline, CDR1 is MNHEY and CDR2 is SVGAGI. The CDR3 has 14 amino acids. The CDR3 bases are TGTGCTAGCAGTTATACTCCAGACGGCTATGGCTACGCCTTC. It codes for CASSYTPDGYGYAF.

This clonotype was found many times. This sequence joins TRBV29-1 and TRBJ2-5, with no clear D. Trimming took 2 bases from V and 1 from J, leaving 8 bases between them. The germline gives CDR1 SQVTM, CDR2 ANQGSEA. The CDR3 loop spans 13 amino acids. The CDR3 loop reads CSVESPSQETQYF. The DNA of the CDR3 is TGCAGCGTTGAATCTCCTAGCCAAGAGACCCAGTACTTC.

As concerns this clonotype: The CDR3 ends on some other residue instead of the conserved phenylalanine or tryptophan, so this is likely a read error. The rearrangement joins TRBV20-1 to TRBJ2-3; possibly TRBD1 for D (6 bases). This CDR3 comprises 15 residues. Germline V gene data show CDR1 as DFQATT and CDR2 as SNEGSKA (reference sequence). The CDR3 DNA reads as TGCAGTGCGGTAACGGGACATCATCTCACAGAAACGCAGTATCTT. Protein sequence: CSAVTGHHLTETQYL.

The CDR3 protein is CASRVDSNTGELFF. CDR3 DNA: TGCGCCAGCAGAGTCGACTCCAACACCGGGGAGCTGTTTTTT. The rearrangement links TRBV5-1 to TRBJ2-2; no reliable D call. This CDR3 has 14 residues. Trimming cost V 5 bases and J 2 bases, with 10 bases left between them. Germline values: CDR1 SGHRS, CDR2 YFSETQ.

This clonotype has just a few counts. The chain employs TRBV19 and TRBJ2-7; 9 nucleotides match TRBD2. CDR1 LNHDA and CDR2 SQIVND come from the germline V gene (reference sequence). Trimming removed 3 bases from V and 3 bases from J; junction bases left unmatched: 3. CDR3 length: 14 residues. CDR3 nucleotide sequence: TGTGCCAGTAGTATTGAACTAGCGGGCTACGAGCAGTACTTC. Translated, it gives CASSIELAGYEQYF.

This clonotype occurred many times. The chain combines TRBV20-1 with TRBJ1-5; the D gene is possibly TRBD1 (5 bases). Trimming shortened V by 6 bases and J by 1 base, and 13 bases separated the two germline ends. Germline V gene sequence: CDR1 DFQATT, CDR2 SNEGSKA (reference sequence). The CDR3 contains 14 residues. The CDR3, as DNA: TGCAGTGCCCAGCTAGGGGAAAGCAATCAGCCCCAGCATTTT. Translated: CSAQLGESNQPQHF.

The V and J genes are TRBV6-5 and TRBJ2-1; 7 positions match TRBD1. Germline values: CDR1 MNHEY, CDR2 SVGAGI. V trimming: 6 bases; J trimming: 12 bases; junction bases outside the gene matches: 14. The length of the CDR3 is 14 residues. The CDR3 is CASRPGQLGDGQFF. The CDR3 DNA follows: TGTGCCAGCAGGCCGGGACAGCTGGGTGATGGGCAGTTCTTC.

As regards this clonotype: A junction boundary mismatches the germline segment, possibly from a read error. The chain uses TRBV11-2 and TRBJ2-1; possibly TRBD1 for D (5 bases). Per the germline V gene, CDR1 is SGHAT and CDR2 is FQNNGV. The CDR3 extends over 15 amino acids. The chain's CDR3 is CASSFSRTRVNEQFF. For the CDR3, the DNA is TGTGCCAGCAGTTTTTCGAGGACCAGGGTTAATGAGCAGTTCTTT.

To note about this clonotype: The junction departs from the called germline gene at one end, perhaps through a read error. The chain links TRBV6-5 to TRBJ1-1, with a tentative D call TRBD1 (6 bases). This CDR3 is 12 amino acids long. In germline, CDR1 is MNHEY, CDR2 SVGAGI. The CDR3 loop is CASSLTGTGALF. The DNA of the CDR3 is TGTGCCAGCAGTTTAACAGGGACGGGGGCTCTCTTT.

As concerns this clonotype: At one of its ends the junction is not consistent with the germline gene, which may arise from a read error. The rearrangement joins TRBV20-1 to TRBJ1-1; maybe TRBD1 (5 bases). The CDR3 runs 13 residues. Germline lookup yields CDR1 DFQATT and CDR2 SNEGSKA (reference sequence). The CDR3 bases are TGCAGTGCTACACGACAGATGAACACAGAAGCTTCCTTT. Translated: CSATRQMNTEASF.

This clonotype was detected many times. The V call is TRBV6-1, the J call TRBJ2-3; 7 bases are a match to TRBD2. The CDR3 sequence is 17 residues long. After removal of 1 base from V and 8 bases from J, the junction contained 15 bases not matched to a gene. The germline V gene encodes CDR1 MNHNS and CDR2 SASEGT. CDR3 nucleotides: TGTGCCAGCAGTGAAGGTCAAGTTAGGGCGGGAGCGGGTACGCAGTATTTT. It translates to CASSEGQVRAGAGTQYF.

Regarding this clonotype: This likely comes from a read error, as the CDR3 has no conserved phenylalanine or tryptophan at its end. The chain recombines TRBV29-1 with TRBJ1-4; D remains unclear. This CDR3 contains 15 residues. CDR1 is SQVTM, CDR2 ANQGSEA, per germline. Trimming shortened V by 7 bases and J by 3 bases, and 18 bases separated the two germline ends. The CDR3 DNA sequence: TGCAGCGCCCGATTGATGGGAGGATCTAATGAAAAACTGTTTCTT. Its protein product is CSARLMGGSNEKLFL.

Regarding this clonotype: A junction end diverges from the germline sequence, so it may reflect a read error. This chain uses TRBV11-3 with TRBJ2-1; no reliable D call. This CDR3 contains 15 residues. Looked up from germline, CDR1 is SGHNT and CDR2 is YENEEA. CDR3 region: CASSLDNSGYHEQFF. The DNA of the CDR3 is TGTGCCAGCAGCCTCGACAATTCCGGCTACCATGAGCAGTTCTTC.

This clonotype was picked up one time. The junction departs from the called germline gene at one end, perhaps through a read error. The V gene is TRBV12-3 or TRBV12-4, the J gene TRBJ1-5; D gene ambiguous. The CDR3 has 15 residues. The CDR3 nucleotides read TGTGCCAGCAGCTTAGGAGGATTTCGCAATCAGCCCCAGCATTTT. Its protein is CASSLGGFRNQPQHF.

For this clonotype: At one boundary the junction diverges from the germline segment, which might be a read error. J is TRBJ2-5 and V is TRBV29-1; tentatively, D is TRBD1 (6 bases). This CDR3 contains 12 residues. Germline-derived CDR1 and CDR2 are SQVTM and ANQGSEA. This CDR3 reads CSVEEGTQTQYF. DNA of the CDR3: TGCAGCGTTGAAGAGGGGACACAGACCCAGTACTTT.

A note on this clonotype: Given a much more abundant clone one base away, this may be a read error. The CDR3 spells CASIRGADTKYF. The CDR3 DNA reads as TGTGCCAGTATTAGGGGGGCAGATACGAAGTATTTT. V is TRBV7-9 and J is TRBJ2-3; either TRBD1 or TRBD2 may supply D (6 bases each). This CDR3 is 12 amino acids long. Germline CDR1 and CDR2: SEHNR and FQNEAQ (reference sequence).

The chain combines TRBV29-1 with TRBJ2-1; TRBD2 might be the D (7 bases). Per the germline V gene, CDR1 is SQVTM and CDR2 is ANQGSEA. The CDR3 length is 14 residues. Trimming shortened V by 7 bases and J by 6 bases, and 19 bases separated the two germline ends. The CDR3 here is CSGNWGGFCNEQFF. CDR3 in DNA: TGCAGCGGGAATTGGGGGGGCTTCTGCAATGAGCAGTTCTTC.

As regards this clonotype: Since no conserved phenylalanine or tryptophan closes the CDR3, a read error is the likely cause. The V gene is TRBV10-3, the J gene TRBJ2-7; D tentatively fits TRBD1 or TRBD2 (5 bases each). CDR1 and CDR2 from the germline V gene are ENHRY and SYGVKD. The ends were cut back, 10 bases at V and 4 bases at J, with 17 bases in the middle. The CDR3 runs to 13 residues. CDR3 residues: CASTGASSYEQYL. The CDR3 bases are TGTGCCAGCACCGGGGCTAGTTCATACGAGCAGTACTTG.

Notes on this clonotype: Without the conserved terminal phenylalanine or tryptophan, this CDR3 likely stems from a read error. This chain uses TRBV29-1 with TRBJ2-7; TRBD1 matches at 10 bases. The length of the CDR3 is 14 residues. The V segment lost 6 bases and the J segment 5 bases; nucleotides outside the gene matches: 10. Germline CDR1 reads SQVTM; CDR2 reads ANQGSEA. In DNA, the CDR3 is TGCAGCGTCGGAACCGGGACAGGGGTCGACGAGCAGTACCCC. It yields the protein CSVGTGTGVDEQYP.

This chain joins TRBV11-1 and TRBJ2-7, with 10 bases matching TRBD2. This CDR3 spans 16 amino acids. Germline V gives CDR1 SGHAT, CDR2 FQDESV (reference sequence). J gave up 5 bases and V 5 bases, and 12 bases lay outside the gene matches. The CDR3 loop is CASSQGTSGRAHEQYF. The CDR3 DNA reads as TGTGCCAGCAGCCAAGGGACAAGCGGGAGGGCCCACGAGCAGTACTTC.

This clonotype was found a few times. One base away lies a much larger clone, so this may be a sequencing read error. This chain joins TRBV4-1 and TRBJ2-1; D call uncertain. Germline CDR1 reads MGHRA; CDR2 reads YSYEKL. The ends were cut back, 4 bases at V and 6 bases at J, with 19 bases in the middle. This CDR3 region has 16 residues. Here the CDR3 DNA reads TGCGCCAGCAGCCTGACGTCCTTCCAACAATCCAATGAGCAGTTCTTC. Its protein is CASSLTSFQQSNEQFF.

About this clonotype: A clone one base away is much larger, so this may be a read error. This chain connects TRBV28 to TRBJ2-1; perhaps TRBD1 as D (6 bases). V lost 5 bases, J lost 2 bases, and 13 bases lay in between. Germline V gives CDR1 MDHEN, CDR2 SYDVKM. CDR3 length equals 15 residues. For the CDR3, the DNA is TGTGCCAGCAGTCCCCACTGGGACACCTACAATGAGCAGTTCTTC. Residues: CASSPHWDTYNEQFF.

As concerns this clonotype: The junction departs from the called germline gene at one end, perhaps through a read error. The chain joins TRBV6-5 to TRBJ2-1; TRBD2 aligns across 9 bases. CDR1 and CDR2 (germline): MNHEY, SVGAGI. This CDR3 spans 15 amino acids. CDR3: CASRGTSWSSNEQFF. DNA of the CDR3: TGTGCAAGCAGGGGGACTAGCTGGAGTTCCAATGAGCAGTTCTTC.